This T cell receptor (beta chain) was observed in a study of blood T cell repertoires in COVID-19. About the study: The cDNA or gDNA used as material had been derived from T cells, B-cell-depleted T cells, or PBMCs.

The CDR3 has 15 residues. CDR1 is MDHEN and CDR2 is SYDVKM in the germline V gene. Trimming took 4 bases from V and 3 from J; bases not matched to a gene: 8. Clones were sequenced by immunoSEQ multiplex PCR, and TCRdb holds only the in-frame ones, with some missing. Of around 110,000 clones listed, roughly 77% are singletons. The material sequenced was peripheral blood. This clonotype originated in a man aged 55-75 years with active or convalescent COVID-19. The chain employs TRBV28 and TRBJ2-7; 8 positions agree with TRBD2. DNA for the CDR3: TGTGCCAGCAGTTCTGCGGGACTAGGTCTCTACGAGCAGTACTTC. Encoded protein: CASSSAGLGLYEQYF.